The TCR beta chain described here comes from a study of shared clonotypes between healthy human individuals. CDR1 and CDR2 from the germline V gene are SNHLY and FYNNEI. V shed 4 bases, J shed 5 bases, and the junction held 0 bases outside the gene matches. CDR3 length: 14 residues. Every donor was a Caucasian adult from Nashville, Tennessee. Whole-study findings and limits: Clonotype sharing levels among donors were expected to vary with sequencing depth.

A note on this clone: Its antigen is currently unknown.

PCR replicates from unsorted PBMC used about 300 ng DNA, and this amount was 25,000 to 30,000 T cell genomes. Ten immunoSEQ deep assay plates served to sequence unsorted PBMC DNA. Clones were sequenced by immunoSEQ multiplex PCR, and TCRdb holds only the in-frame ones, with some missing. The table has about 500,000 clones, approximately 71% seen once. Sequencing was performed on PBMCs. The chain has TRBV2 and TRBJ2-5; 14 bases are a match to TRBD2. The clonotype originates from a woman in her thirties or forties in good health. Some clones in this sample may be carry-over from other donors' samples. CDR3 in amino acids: CASSGTSGRETQYF. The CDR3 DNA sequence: TGTGCCAGCAGTGGGACTAGCGGGAGGGAGACCCAGTACTTC.